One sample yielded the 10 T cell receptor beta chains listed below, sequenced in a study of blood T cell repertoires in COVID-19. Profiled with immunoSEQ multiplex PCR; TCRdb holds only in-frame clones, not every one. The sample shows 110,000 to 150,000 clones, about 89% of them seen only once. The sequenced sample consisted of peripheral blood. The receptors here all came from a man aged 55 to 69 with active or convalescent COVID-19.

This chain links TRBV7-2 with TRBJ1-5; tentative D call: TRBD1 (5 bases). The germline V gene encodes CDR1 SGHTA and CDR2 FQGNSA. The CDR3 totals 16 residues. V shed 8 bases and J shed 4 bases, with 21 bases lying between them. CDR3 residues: CASASRDGGLNQPQHF. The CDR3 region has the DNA TGTGCCAGCGCTTCCCGAGACGGGGGATTAAATCAGCCCCAGCATTTT. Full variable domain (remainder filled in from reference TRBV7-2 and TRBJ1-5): GAGVSQSPSNKVTEKGKDVELRCDPISGHTALYWYRQSLGQGLEFLIYFQGNSAPDKSGLPSDRFSAERTGGSVSTLTIQRTQQEDSAVYLCASASRDGGLNQPQHFGDGTRLSIL.

The CDR3 nucleotides read TGTGCCAGCAGCACAGCCGGGACAGGGAACGGCTACACCTTC. This codes for CASSTAGTGNGYTF. The chain couples TRBV7-9 to TRBJ1-2, with TRBD1 identical over 9 bases. This CDR3 has 14 residues. V lost 5 bases to trimming and J lost 8 bases; unmatched junction nucleotides: 9. Germline V gene data show CDR1 as SEHNR and CDR2 as FQNEAQ (reference sequence).

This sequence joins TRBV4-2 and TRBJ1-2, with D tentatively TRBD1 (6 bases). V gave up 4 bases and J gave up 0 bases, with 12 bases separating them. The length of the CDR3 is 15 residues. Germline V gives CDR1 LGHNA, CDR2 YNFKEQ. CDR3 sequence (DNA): TGTGCCAGCAGCCCCCGGGACACCCCTAACTATGGCTACACCTTC. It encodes CASSPRDTPNYGYTF.

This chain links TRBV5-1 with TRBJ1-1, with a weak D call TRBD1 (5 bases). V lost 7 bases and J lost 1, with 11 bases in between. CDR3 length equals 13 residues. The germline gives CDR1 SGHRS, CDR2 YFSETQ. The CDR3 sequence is CASRLGENTEAFF. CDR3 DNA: TGCGCCAGCCGCCTAGGGGAGAACACTGAAGCTTTCTTT.

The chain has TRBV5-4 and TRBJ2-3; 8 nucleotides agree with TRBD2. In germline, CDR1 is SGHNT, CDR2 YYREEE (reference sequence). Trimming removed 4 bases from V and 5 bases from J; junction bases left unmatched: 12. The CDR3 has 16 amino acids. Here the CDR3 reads CASSPLAGRAVDTQYF. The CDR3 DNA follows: TGTGCCAGCAGCCCCCTCGCCGGGAGGGCCGTAGATACGCAGTATTTT.

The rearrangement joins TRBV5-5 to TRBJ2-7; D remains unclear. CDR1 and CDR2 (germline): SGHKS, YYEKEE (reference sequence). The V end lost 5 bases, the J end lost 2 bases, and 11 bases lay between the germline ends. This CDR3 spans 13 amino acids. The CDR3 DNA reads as TGTGCCAGCAGTGATCTTATAGCCTACGAGCAGTACTTC. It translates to CASSDLIAYEQYF.

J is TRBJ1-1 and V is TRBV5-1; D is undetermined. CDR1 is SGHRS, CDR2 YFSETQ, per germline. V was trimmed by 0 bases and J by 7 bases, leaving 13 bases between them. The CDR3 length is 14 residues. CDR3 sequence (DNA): TGCGCCAGCAGCTTGGCGGCGGGTAGTATTGAAGCTTTCTTT. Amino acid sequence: CASSLAAGSIEAFF.

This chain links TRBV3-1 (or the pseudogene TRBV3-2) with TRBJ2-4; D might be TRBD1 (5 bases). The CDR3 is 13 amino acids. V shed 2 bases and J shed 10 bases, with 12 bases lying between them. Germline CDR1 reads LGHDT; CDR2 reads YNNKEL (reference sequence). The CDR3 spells CASSQPGPQIQYF. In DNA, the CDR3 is TGTGCCAGCAGCCAACCAGGGCCACAAATTCAGTACTTC.

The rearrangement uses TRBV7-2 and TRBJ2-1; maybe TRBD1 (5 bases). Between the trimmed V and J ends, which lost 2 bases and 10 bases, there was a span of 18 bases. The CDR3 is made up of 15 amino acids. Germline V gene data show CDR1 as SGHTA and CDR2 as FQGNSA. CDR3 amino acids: CASSLQGAESSEQFF. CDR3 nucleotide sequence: TGTGCCAGCAGCTTACAAGGGGCTGAGTCAAGCGAGCAGTTCTTC.

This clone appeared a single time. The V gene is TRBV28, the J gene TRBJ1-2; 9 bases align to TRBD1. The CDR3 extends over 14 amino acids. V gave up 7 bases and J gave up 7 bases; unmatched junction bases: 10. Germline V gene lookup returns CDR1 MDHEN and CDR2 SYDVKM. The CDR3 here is CASIFRDREGGYTF. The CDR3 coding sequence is TGTGCCAGCATCTTCCGGGACAGGGAAGGTGGCTACACCTTC.